Below are 30 T cell receptor beta chains sequenced from a single sample in a study of T cell responses to AZD1222 COVID-19 vaccine (dated by TCRdb to the early 2020s). This specimen's time point label, per the study, means: about 28 days (+/-7) after the second vaccine dose. The method behind the library was the immunoSEQ multiplex PCR assay. TCRdb retrieved this table from immuneACCESS and kept in-frame rearrangements only. Not all clones are present; in checked studies, unresolved V genes account for under half, and no reason is known for the remainder. This sample has 250,000 to 300,000 clones in its table, and 90% to 95% of those were observed once. Clones ranked in the top ten supply roughly 0.5% of the sample. Sequenced here: peripheral blood, sampled 28 days after the second AZD1222 dose. The receptor source for this set is an adult who received the AZD1222 COVID-19 vaccine.

The chain joins TRBV5-4 to TRBJ2-7, with 8 positions matching TRBD1. Trimming removed 5 bases from V and 1 base from J; junction bases left unmatched: 8. The CDR3 runs to 15 residues. Germline CDR1 reads SGHNT; CDR2 reads YYREEE (reference sequence). The CDR3 protein is CASRNGQGRSYEQYF. Written as DNA, the CDR3 is TGTGCCAGCAGGAATGGACAGGGTAGGTCCTACGAGCAGTACTTC.

The chain has TRBV7-8 and TRBJ1-1; 8 bases map to TRBD1. From germline, CDR1 is SGHVS and CDR2 FQNEAQ. This CDR3 spans 13 amino acids. V lost 0 bases and J lost 10; bases outside the gene matches: 4. The CDR3 nucleotides are TGTGCCAGCAGCTTAGCGCTCCAGGGGGCAGCTTTCTTT. Translation: CASSLALQGAAFF. Drawing the rest from reference TRBV7-8 and TRBJ1-1, the complete variable domain is GAGVSQSPRYKVAKRGQDVALRCDPISGHVSLFWYQQALGQGPEFLTYFQNEAQLDKSGLPSDRFFAERPEGSVSTLKIQRTQQEDSAVYLCASSLALQGAAFFGQGTRLTVV.

The DNA for the CDR3 is TGTGCCAGTAGTATAGGGCCCTCCGGCAATCAGCCCCAGCATTTT. Translation: CASSIGPSGNQPQHF. The chain couples TRBV19 to TRBJ1-5; D call uncertain. Deletions cut 1 base from V and 2 bases from J, with 9 bases between. The length of the CDR3 is 15 residues. Germline V CDR1 and CDR2: LNHDA, SQIVND (reference sequence).

This clone was picked up one time. The chain uses TRBV9 and TRBJ1-5; 7 nucleotides line up with TRBD1. V lost 5 bases to trimming and J lost 3 bases; unmatched junction nucleotides: 5. The CDR3 totals 14 residues. Germline loops: CDR1 SGDLS, CDR2 YYNGEE. CDR3 in DNA: TGTGCCAGCAGTCGGGGACAGTACAATCAGCCCCAGCATTTT. Its translation is CASSRGQYNQPQHF.

This CDR3 reads CASSPDSGGYTF. CDR3 bases: TGCGCCAGCAGCCCGGACAGTGGTGGCTACACCTTC. The gene calls are TRBV4-1 and TRBJ1-2; possible D gene TRBD1, 6 bases. V was shortened by 4 bases and J by 7 bases, with 10 bases between the two germline ends. Germline V CDR1 and CDR2: MGHRA, YSYEKL. This CDR3 contains 12 residues.

On this clone: The same CDR3 is also encoded by other DNA sequences in this sample. The J gene is TRBJ2-7, the V gene TRBV27; 8 bases are a match to TRBD1. J lost 2 bases, V lost 2 bases, and 2 bases had no gene match. The CDR3 covers 14 residues. Germline V gene data show CDR1 as MNHEY and CDR2 as SMNVEV (reference sequence). The CDR3 here is CASSLSRGPYEQYF. In DNA form, the CDR3 reads TGTGCCAGCAGTTTAAGCAGGGGGCCCTACGAGCAGTACTTC.

This sequence joins TRBV20-1 and TRBJ2-1, with D maybe TRBD2 (5 bases). CDR1 DFQATT and CDR2 SNEGSKA come from the germline V gene (reference sequence). Trimming removed 3 bases from V and 0 bases from J, with 9 bases in between. CDR3 length equals 14 residues. CDR3 region: CSASQGSSYNEQFF. In DNA, the CDR3 is TGCAGTGCTAGTCAAGGGAGCTCCTACAATGAGCAGTTCTTC.

The chain joins TRBV2 to TRBJ1-4; TRBD1 is a possible D gene (5 bases). Germline CDR1 reads SNHLY; CDR2 reads FYNNEI. V shed 6 bases and J shed 3 bases, with 11 bases lying between them. The CDR3 loop spans 14 amino acids. The CDR3 region has the DNA TGTGCCAGCAGCGAGGGGTGGTCTAATGAAAAACTGTTTTTT. Translating gives CASSEGWSNEKLFF.

The gene calls are TRBV29-1 and TRBJ1-1, with a possible D match to TRBD1 (6 bases). The V end lost 0 bases, the J end lost 5 bases, and 16 bases lay between the germline ends. The CDR3 length is 15 residues. Per germline, CDR1 SQVTM and CDR2 ANQGSEA. DNA of the CDR3: TGCAGCGTTGAAGATTTGGGGGCGCGAGGGACTGAAGCTTTCTTT. This translates into CSVEDLGARGTEAFF. Together with reference TRBV29-1 and TRBJ1-1, the CDR3 gives the full variable domain: SAVISQKPSRDICQRGTSLTIQCQVDSQVTMMFWYRQQPGQSLTLIATANQGSEATYESGFVIDKFPISRPNLTFSTLTVSNMSPEDSSIYLCSVEDLGARGTEAFFGQGTRLTVV.

The rearrangement joins TRBV3-1 (or the pseudogene TRBV3-2) to TRBJ1-1, with a possible D match to TRBD1 (6 bases). Between the trimmed V and J ends, which lost 6 bases and 1 base, there was a span of 9 bases. This CDR3 has 13 residues. Germline CDR1 is LGHDT and CDR2 is YNNKEL (reference sequence). CDR3 sequence (DNA): TGTGCCAGCAGGGCAGGGGAGAACACTGAAGCTTTCTTT. Amino acid sequence: CASRAGENTEAFF.

V is TRBV28 and J is TRBJ2-5; 11 bases match TRBD2. CDR1 MDHEN and CDR2 SYDVKM come from the germline V gene. The CDR3 consists of 16 residues. V trimming: 4 bases; J trimming: 2 bases; junction bases outside the gene matches: 6. The CDR3 sequence is CASSSRLAGIQETQYF. CDR3 nucleotide sequence: TGTGCCAGCAGTTCCAGACTAGCGGGAATTCAAGAGACCCAGTACTTC.

The gene calls are TRBV9 and TRBJ1-1, with D hard to call. Germline CDR1 SGDLS, CDR2 YYNGEE. The CDR3 covers 14 residues. The V and J ends lost 0 bases and 5 bases respectively, with 11 bases between them. The CDR3 nucleotides read TGTGCCAGCAGCGTAGGGACCCGGAGGACTGAAGCTTTCTTT. It is translated as CASSVGTRRTEAFF.

The chain couples TRBV5-1 to TRBJ2-7; a weak D match, TRBD2 (6 bases). Deletions cut 2 bases from V and 5 bases from J, with 14 bases between. This CDR3 has 14 amino acids. Germline V gene data show CDR1 as SGHRS and CDR2 as YFSETQ. CDR3 DNA sequence: TGCGCCAGCAGCTTCGGGACTCCCGTGGACGAGCAGTACTTC. It encodes CASSFGTPVDEQYF.

This rearrangement joins TRBV18 to TRBJ2-7; 10 nucleotides align to TRBD2. In germline, CDR1 is KGHSH, CDR2 LQKENI. The CDR3 is 17 amino acids. V shed 6 bases, J shed 2 bases, and the junction held 13 bases outside the gene matches. The CDR3 coding sequence is TGTGCCAGCTCTCAAGCGGTGGCAGCGGGAGGGCCCTACGAGCAGTACTTC. It encodes CASSQAVAAGGPYEQYF.

This clone came up once. The gene calls are TRBV3-1 (or the pseudogene TRBV3-2) and TRBJ2-3; either TRBD1 or TRBD2 may supply D (6 bases each). Looked up from germline, CDR1 is LGHDT and CDR2 is YNNKEL (reference sequence). Deletions cut 3 bases from V and 6 bases from J, with 10 bases between. CDR3 length: 13 residues. CDR3 sequence: CASSQRGADTQYF. The CDR3 DNA follows: TGTGCCAGCAGCCAGAGGGGGGCTGATACGCAGTATTTT.

The CDR3 nucleotides read TGTGCCACCAGCAGGGCGAGCGGGCTCTACAATGAGCAGTTCTTC. Translation: CATSRASGLYNEQFF. The chain combines TRBV15 with TRBJ2-1; a possible D gene is TRBD2 (6 bases). Trimming cost V 3 bases and J 3 bases, with 12 bases left between them. The CDR3 extends over 15 amino acids. Germline CDR1 is LNHNV and CDR2 is YYDKDF (reference sequence).

This clone has a handful of counts. This chain links TRBV19 with TRBJ1-1; 7 nucleotides align to TRBD1. Germline V gives CDR1 LNHDA, CDR2 SQIVND (reference sequence). J lost 6 bases, V lost 3 bases, and 1 base had no gene match. The CDR3 contains 12 residues. This CDR3 is CASSIQGAEAFF. CDR3 sequence (DNA): TGTGCCAGTAGTATCCAGGGGGCTGAAGCTTTCTTT.

V usage is TRBV19 and J usage is TRBJ1-3; 11 nucleotides align to TRBD1. V was clipped by 5 bases and J by 1 base; unmatched bases: 7. Germline-derived CDR1 and CDR2 are LNHDA and SQIVND (reference sequence). CDR3 size: 17 residues. Here the CDR3 reads CASSRRWDRGSGNTIYF. CDR3 coding DNA: TGTGCCAGTAGTCGGCGTTGGGACAGGGGGTCTGGAAACACCATATATTTT.

The genes are TRBV27 and TRBJ2-7; maybe TRBD1 (5 bases). Trimming removed 0 bases at V and 2 bases at J, with 8 bases between. The germline V gene encodes CDR1 MNHEY and CDR2 SMNVEV (reference sequence). This CDR3 has 14 residues. The CDR3 region has the DNA TGTGCCAGCAGTTTATCGAAGGGGACCTACGAGCAGTACTTC. The encoded protein is CASSLSKGTYEQYF.

The chain recombines TRBV7-3 with TRBJ2-5; a weak D match, TRBD1 (5 bases). Germline CDR1 SGHTA, CDR2 FQGTGA. V was trimmed by 5 bases and J by 4 bases, leaving 17 bases between them. The CDR3 loop spans 15 amino acids. CDR3 DNA: TGTGCCAGCAGCCCCAGTGGGGCGGTCGGAGAGACCCAGTACTTC. Its protein product is CASSPSGAVGETQYF.

The chain is built from TRBV7-9 and TRBJ2-7; no reliable D call. The CDR3 totals 14 residues. Per germline, CDR1 SEHNR and CDR2 FQNEAQ (reference sequence). Trimming took 2 bases from V and 2 from J, leaving 10 bases between them. CDR3 protein: CASSLSRLTYEQYF. As DNA, the CDR3 is TGTGCCAGCAGCTTATCCCGGTTAACCTACGAGCAGTACTTC.

This rearrangement joins TRBV5-1 to TRBJ1-3; D gene uncertain. The CDR3 covers 13 residues. The ends were cut back, 2 bases at V and 4 bases at J, with 7 bases in the middle. Germline V lookup: CDR1 SGHRS, CDR2 YFSETQ. The chain's CDR3 is CASSLTSGNTIYF. The CDR3 DNA sequence: TGCGCCAGCAGCTTAACATCCGGAAACACCATATATTTT.

This chain connects TRBV5-4 to TRBJ1-6, with a weak D call TRBD1 (5 bases). Trimming removed 5 bases at V and 6 bases at J, with 12 bases between. This CDR3 spans 14 amino acids. Germline CDR1 is SGHNT and CDR2 is YYREEE (reference sequence). The CDR3 DNA reads as TGTGCCAGCAGACCGGCGGGGGGTAATTCACCCCTCCACTTT. Protein: CASRPAGGNSPLHF.

This rearrangement joins TRBV6-5 to TRBJ2-1; 9 bases are a match to TRBD2. CDR3 size: 15 residues. With V trimmed by 5 bases and J by 2 bases, 4 bases remained unmatched. Germline V lookup: CDR1 MNHEY, CDR2 SVGAGI. Here the CDR3 reads CASSPKRGAYNEQFF. CDR3 in DNA: TGTGCCAGCAGTCCCAAGCGGGGGGCCTACAATGAGCAGTTCTTC.

The chain recombines TRBV7-9 with TRBJ1-2, with 7 bases fitting TRBD1. Germline CDR1 SEHNR, CDR2 FQNEAQ (reference sequence). The trim removed 4 bases at V and 3 bases at J, leaving 2 bases unmatched. CDR3 length: 13 amino acids. CDR3 sequence reads: CASSSGQDYGYTF. In DNA, the CDR3 is TGTGCCAGCAGCTCTGGACAGGACTATGGCTACACCTTC.

The chain is built from TRBV4-1 and TRBJ1-3, with D perhaps TRBD1 (5 bases). Trimming removed 3 bases at V and 2 bases at J, with 14 bases between. Germline V gene sequence: CDR1 MGHRA, CDR2 YSYEKL. The CDR3 extends over 16 amino acids. The CDR3 region has the DNA TGCGCCAGCAGCCATCCGGGCAGGGCCACTGGAAACACCATATATTTT. This translates into CASSHPGRATGNTIYF.

The rearrangement links TRBV2 to TRBJ2-4; a weak D match, TRBD2 (5 bases). This CDR3 is built from 13 residues. V was pared by 7 bases and J by 9 bases, with 16 bases between. The germline gives CDR1 SNHLY, CDR2 FYNNEI. The CDR3 spells CASTSARESIQYF. CDR3 DNA: TGTGCCAGCACATCGGCGAGGGAAAGCATTCAGTACTTC.

This rearrangement joins TRBV6-5 to TRBJ1-1; the match to TRBD1 covers 11 bases. Looked up from germline, CDR1 is MNHEY and CDR2 is SVGAGI. This CDR3 is 15 amino acids long. The ends lost 4 bases at V and 4 bases at J; junction bases unmatched: 5. CDR3 sequence (DNA): TGTGCCAGCAGTTTCCGGACAGGGGGCTTCACTGAAGCTTTCTTT. It translates to CASSFRTGGFTEAFF.

The sample holds one count of this clone. The rearrangement uses TRBV7-9 and TRBJ2-7, with D possibly being TRBD1 (6 bases). Germline assignment: CDR1 SEHNR and CDR2 FQNEAQ (reference sequence). Trimming shortened V by 5 bases and J by 4 bases, and 15 bases separated the two germline ends. The CDR3 length is 14 residues. The CDR3 DNA reads as TGTGCCAGCAGCCGGGTCAGGGGAAGATACGAGCAGTACTTC. It is translated as CASSRVRGRYEQYF.

This clone has just one count. The CDR3 DNA sequence: TGTGCCACCAGCAGTTCCGGGGGCAATCAGCCCCAGCATTTT. Its translation: CATSSSGGNQPQHF. The rearrangement uses TRBV15 and TRBJ1-5; no reliable D call. The germline V gene encodes CDR1 LNHNV and CDR2 YYDKDF (reference sequence). V lost 3 bases and J lost 2, with 8 bases in between. The CDR3 extends over 14 amino acids.